These T cell receptor beta chains were read from a single sample in a study of shared clonotypes between healthy human individuals. TCRdb's table, derived via immunoSEQ multiplex PCR, lists solely in-frame clones and lacks some. The repertoire holds approximately 470,000 clones, roughly 80% seen once, with 10% to 15% in the top ten. The sequenced material came from PBMCs. Receptor source: a woman aged 35 to 49 in good health. Some clones in this sample may be carry-over from other donors' samples. The CDR3 runs from the conserved cysteine through the conserved F or W. Fields, in order: D gene, V gene, clone size, J gene, CDR3 DNA, CDR3 protein. The D gene is left open where the match is weak. Expanded clones get a size class; other rows say once, few or many, or leave the size out.

d_call: TRBD1
v_call: TRBV11-1
clone_size: -
j_call: TRBJ1-4
cdr3_nt: TGTGCCAGCAGCTTAGGTACAGGGGGAAAACTGTTTTTT
cdr3_aa: CASSLGTGGKLFF

d_call: -
v_call: TRBV2
clone_size: -
j_call: TRBJ2-1
cdr3_nt: TGTGCCAGCAGTGGGGAAAACCACAATGAGCAGTTCTTC
cdr3_aa: CASSGENHNEQFF

d_call: -
v_call: TRBV28
clone_size: -
j_call: TRBJ2-7
cdr3_nt: TGTGCCAGCAGTCCCCCGACCCCATACGAGCAGTACTTC
cdr3_aa: CASSPPTPYEQYF

d_call: -
v_call: TRBV5-1
clone_size: -
j_call: TRBJ2-1
cdr3_nt: TGCGCCAGCAGCTTGGGTGGACAGTCCCTCGGCGAGCAGTTCTTC
cdr3_aa: CASSLGGQSLGEQFF

d_call: -
v_call: TRBV30
clone_size: -
j_call: TRBJ2-7
cdr3_nt: TGTGCCTGGAGTCTGGGACGGGCCTACGAGCAGTACTTC
cdr3_aa: CAWSLGRAYEQYF

d_call: -
v_call: TRBV7-2
clone_size: -
j_call: TRBJ2-3
cdr3_nt: TGTGCCAGCAGCTTAGGACAGCAAAACACAGATACGCAGTATTTT
cdr3_aa: CASSLGQQNTDTQYF

d_call: -
v_call: TRBV2
clone_size: -
j_call: TRBJ1-5
cdr3_nt: TGTGCCAGCAGTGGGCAGCTTAATCAGCCCCAGCATTTT
cdr3_aa: CASSGQLNQPQHF

d_call: -
v_call: TRBV5-6
clone_size: -
j_call: TRBJ2-3
cdr3_nt: TGTGCCAGCAGCTTGGTAACAGATACGCAGTATTTT
cdr3_aa: CASSLVTDTQYF

d_call: -
v_call: TRBV29-1
clone_size: -
j_call: TRBJ2-1
cdr3_nt: TGCAGCGTGAGTAGGGACGGCACCTACAACGAGCAGTTCTTC
cdr3_aa: CSVSRDGTYNEQFF

d_call: TRBD2
v_call: TRBV4-2
clone_size: -
j_call: TRBJ2-2
cdr3_nt: TGTGCCAGCAGCCCGGCGGGAGCGGGAGGGGACACCGGGGAGCTGTTTTTT
cdr3_aa: CASSPAGAGGDTGELFF

d_call: -
v_call: TRBV29-1
clone_size: -
j_call: TRBJ2-7
cdr3_nt: TGCAGCGTTGAAGAGGGTCGAGCTCGGGAGCAGTACTTC
cdr3_aa: CSVEEGRAREQYF

d_call: TRBD2
v_call: TRBV18
clone_size: few
j_call: TRBJ2-5
cdr3_nt: TGTGCCAGCTCACCAGGGGAGGGCTACGGGCAGTACTTC
cdr3_aa: CASSPGEGYGQYF

d_call: -
v_call: TRBV2
clone_size: -
j_call: TRBJ2-1
cdr3_nt: TGTGCCAGCAGTGCCCCTCCGGTGGGGAGTCACAATGAGCAGTTCTTC
cdr3_aa: CASSAPPVGSHNEQFF

d_call: TRBD2
v_call: TRBV29-1
clone_size: -
j_call: TRBJ2-7
cdr3_nt: TGCAGCGTTGAAGGCCTAGCGGGAACCGTCTACGAGCAGTACTTC
cdr3_aa: CSVEGLAGTVYEQYF

d_call: -
v_call: TRBV13
clone_size: -
j_call: TRBJ1-2
cdr3_nt: TGTGCCAGCAGCTTAGGGACAGATGGCTACACCTTC
cdr3_aa: CASSLGTDGYTF

d_call: -
v_call: TRBV7-9
clone_size: -
j_call: TRBJ2-1
cdr3_nt: TGTGCCAGCAGCTTAATCGCGGGTGGGAAGTGGGGTGAGCAGTTCTTC
cdr3_aa: CASSLIAGGKWGEQFF

d_call: -
v_call: TRBV4-2
clone_size: -
j_call: TRBJ2-7
cdr3_nt: TGTGCCAGCAGCCAAGGGACCACCTTGGGGTACGAGCAGTACTTC
cdr3_aa: CASSQGTTLGYEQYF

d_call: -
v_call: TRBV25-1
clone_size: few
j_call: TRBJ2-7
cdr3_nt: TGTGCCAGCCAAAGGGGTTTCGAGGATACCTACGAGCAGTACTTC
cdr3_aa: CASQRGFEDTYEQYF

d_call: -
v_call: TRBV11-2
clone_size: many
j_call: TRBJ2-2
cdr3_nt: TGTGCCAGCAGCTCGCTAGTATCGGGGGAGCTGTTTTTT
cdr3_aa: CASSSLVSGELFF

d_call: TRBD2
v_call: TRBV28
clone_size: once
j_call: TRBJ2-5
cdr3_nt: TGTGCCAGCACCTTCTATACTGGGGTAGCGGGAGTTGAGACCCAGTACTTC
cdr3_aa: CASTFYTGVAGVETQYF

d_call: -
v_call: TRBV28
clone_size: -
j_call: TRBJ2-5
cdr3_nt: TGTGCCAGCAGTCCTCAGACAGGTAGTCAGGAGACCCAGTACTTC
cdr3_aa: CASSPQTGSQETQYF

d_call: -
v_call: TRBV19
clone_size: -
j_call: TRBJ2-5
cdr3_nt: TGTGCCAGTAGGGAAACGGGGCTAGGAGCAGAGACCCAGTACTTC
cdr3_aa: CASRETGLGAETQYF

d_call: -
v_call: TRBV5-1
clone_size: -
j_call: TRBJ2-5
cdr3_nt: TGCGCCAGCAGCTTACTACAAGAGACCCAGTACTTC
cdr3_aa: CASSLLQETQYF

d_call: TRBD2
v_call: TRBV27
clone_size: -
j_call: TRBJ2-3
cdr3_nt: TGTGCCAGCAGTCAAACTAGCGGGAGGACAGATACGCAGTATTTT
cdr3_aa: CASSQTSGRTDTQYF

d_call: TRBD1
v_call: TRBV7-9
clone_size: -
j_call: TRBJ2-2
cdr3_nt: TGTGCCAGGTCGGACAGGGCCCCCACCGGGGAGCTGTTTTTT
cdr3_aa: CARSDRAPTGELFF

d_call: -
v_call: TRBV6-1
clone_size: -
j_call: TRBJ2-7
cdr3_nt: TGTGCCAGCATGCTGACTAGGCGGTGGGAGCAGTACTTC
cdr3_aa: CASMLTRRWEQYF

d_call: -
v_call: TRBV5-6
clone_size: -
j_call: TRBJ2-5
cdr3_nt: TGTGCCAGCAGCTTGAAAGGGGGTCAAGAGACCCAGTACTTC
cdr3_aa: CASSLKGGQETQYF

d_call: -
v_call: TRBV15
clone_size: -
j_call: TRBJ1-4
cdr3_nt: TGTGCCACCAGCAGAGAGGGGGGGTCTAATGAAAAACTGTTTTTT
cdr3_aa: CATSREGGSNEKLFF